Presented here are 27 T cell receptor beta chains from one specimen sequenced in a study of blood T cell repertoires in COVID-19. TCRdb's table, derived via immunoSEQ multiplex PCR, lists solely in-frame clones and lacks some. The table lists 200,000 to 250,000 clones, roughly 84% of them singletons. The source material was PBMCs or T cells enriched from blood (not recorded which). Receptors originate from a woman in her thirties or forties who had recovered from COVID-19.

The chain is built from TRBV19 and TRBJ1-2; unclear D gene. V was pared by 5 bases and J by 4 bases, with 14 bases between. The CDR3 contains 14 residues. The germline V gene has CDR1 LNHDA and CDR2 SQIVND (reference sequence). The CDR3 loop reads CASSADYDTYGYTF. The CDR3 region has the DNA TGTGCCAGTAGTGCAGATTACGACACCTATGGCTACACCTTC. The whole variable domain, filled in from reference TRBV19 and TRBJ1-2, reads DGGITQSPKYLFRKEGQNVTLSCEQNLNHDAMYWYRQDPGQGLRLIYYSQIVNDFQKGDIAEGYSVSREKKESFPLTVTSAQKNPTAFYLCASSADYDTYGYTFGSGTRLTVV.

The chain employs TRBV28 and TRBJ1-1, with D tentatively TRBD1 (5 bases). This CDR3 has 14 amino acids. The V and J ends lost 6 bases and 1 base respectively, with 12 bases between them. Germline CDR1 and CDR2: MDHEN and SYDVKM. CDR3 sequence reads: CASSPPQGNTEAFF. DNA of the CDR3: TGTGCCAGCAGCCCCCCCCAGGGGAACACTGAAGCTTTCTTT.

The V and J genes are TRBV28 and TRBJ1-4; D remains ambiguous. CDR1 MDHEN and CDR2 SYDVKM come from the germline V gene. The CDR3 contains 14 residues. V gave up 7 bases and J gave up 0 bases, with 9 bases separating them. The CDR3 sequence: CASTLTATNEKLFF. In DNA, the CDR3 is TGTGCCAGCACCTTGACTGCAACTAATGAAAAACTGTTTTTT.

This CDR3 is CASSYRATGGTQDTQYF. The CDR3 DNA reads TGTGCCAGCAGTTACCGCGCAACAGGGGGAACCCAAGATACGCAGTATTTT. The chain couples TRBV6-2 or TRBV6-3 to TRBJ2-3, with 8 bases matching TRBD1. CDR1 and CDR2 (germline): MNHEY, SVGEGT. The CDR3 has 17 amino acids. V lost 2 bases, J lost 5 bases, and 12 bases stayed unmatched.

The CDR3 DNA is TGTGCCAGAGAAAGGCAGGGGATGACTGAAGCTTTCTTT. Translating gives CARERQGMTEAFF. This chain joins TRBV2 and TRBJ1-1; weak D call: TRBD1 (6 bases). V was clipped by 9 bases and J by 5 bases, with 16 bases between them. The CDR3 is 13 residues long. CDR1 is SNHLY and CDR2 is FYNNEI in the germline V gene. Looking up the rest from reference TRBV2 and TRBJ1-1 gives the full variable domain: EPEVTQTPSHQVTQMGQEVILRCVPISNHLYFYWYRQILGQKVEFLVSFYNNEISEKSEIFDDQFSVERPDGSNFTLKIRSTKLEDSAMYFCARERQGMTEAFFGQGTRLTVV.

V is TRBV7-2 and J is TRBJ2-2; TRBD2 matches 10 bases. CDR1 SGHTA and CDR2 FQGNSA come from the germline V gene. This CDR3 is 14 amino acids long. V was clipped by 7 bases and J by 5 bases; unmatched bases: 4. CDR3 nucleotides: TGTGCCAGCACAAGCGGGAGGGGAACCGGGGAGCTGTTTTTT. As protein: CASTSGRGTGELFF. Supplemented by reference TRBV7-2 and TRBJ2-2, the full variable domain reads GAGVSQSPSNKVTEKGKDVELRCDPISGHTALYWYRQSLGQGLEFLIYFQGNSAPDKSGLPSDRFSAERTGGSVSTLTIQRTQQEDSAVYLCASTSGRGTGELFFGEGSRLTVL.

The J gene is TRBJ1-1, the V gene TRBV30; TRBD1 is a possible D gene (5 bases). This CDR3 comprises 12 residues. Trimming shortened V by 0 bases and J by 3 bases, and 5 bases separated the two germline ends. CDR1 and CDR2 (germline): GTSNPN, SVGIG (reference sequence). The CDR3 region has the DNA TGTGCCTGGAGTGTAGGGGACACTGAAGCTTTCTTT. It yields the protein CAWSVGDTEAFF.

The chain carries TRBV6-1 and TRBJ1-4; unclear D gene. The CDR3 spans 13 residues. Trimming removed 2 bases at V and 8 bases at J, with 9 bases between. From germline, CDR1 is MNHNS and CDR2 SASEGT. The CDR3 sequence is CASSETRWEKLFF. CDR3 bases: TGTGCCAGCAGTGAAACAAGATGGGAAAAACTGTTTTTT.

The J gene is TRBJ2-1, the V gene TRBV6-6; the D gene is possibly TRBD1 (7 bases). V was shortened by 8 bases and J by 3 bases, with 17 bases between the two germline ends. CDR1 is MNHNY and CDR2 is SVGAGI in the germline V gene (reference sequence). The CDR3 covers 15 residues. CDR3 nucleotides: TGTGCCAGCGAGGACGGACAGGACTACTACAATGAGCAGTTCTTC. It specifies CASEDGQDYYNEQFF.

The chain carries TRBV28 and TRBJ1-3, with TRBD1 as a possible D gene (6 bases). Germline V gene lookup returns CDR1 MDHEN and CDR2 SYDVKM. V was clipped by 8 bases and J by 3 bases, with 17 bases between them. This CDR3 comprises 15 residues. The CDR3 coding sequence is TGTGCCAGCGCTCCTTCCAGGGGCCTTGGAAACACCATATATTTT. As protein: CASAPSRGLGNTIYF.

The rearrangement links TRBV7-9 to TRBJ2-7, with TRBD2 matching 7 bases. The CDR3 covers 14 residues. The germline CDR1 and CDR2 sequences are SEHNR and FQNEAQ (reference sequence). After removal of 3 bases from V and 3 bases from J, the junction contained 5 bases not matched to a gene. The CDR3 coding sequence is TGTGCCAGCAGCTTGGCGGGAGTTGGCTACGAGCAGTACTTC. Translation: CASSLAGVGYEQYF. Full variable domain (outside the CDR3, taken from reference TRBV7-9 and TRBJ2-7): DTGVSQNPRHKITKRGQNVTFRCDPISEHNRLYWYRQTLGQGPEFLTYFQNEAQLEKSRLLSDRFSAERPKGSFSTLEIQRTEQGDSAMYLCASSLAGVGYEQYFGPGTRLTVT.

The rearrangement uses TRBV7-2 and TRBJ2-7; 7 nucleotides match TRBD1. This CDR3 spans 15 amino acids. Germline V gene data show CDR1 as SGHTA and CDR2 as FQGNSA. V lost 2 bases to trimming and J lost 0 bases; unmatched junction nucleotides: 4. The CDR3 DNA follows: TGTGCCAGCAGCTTAACCGGGACAGCCTCCTACGAGCAGTACTTC. Its protein is CASSLTGTASYEQYF.

V is TRBV18 and J is TRBJ2-1, with 8 bases that match TRBD2. Trimming cost V 1 base and J 2 bases; bases outside gene matches: 1. The CDR3 contains 15 residues. Germline V gives CDR1 KGHSH, CDR2 LQKENI. In DNA form, the CDR3 reads TGTGCCAGCTCACCACTAGCGGGAACCTACAATGAGCAGTTCTTC. Amino acids: CASSPLAGTYNEQFF.

The chain recombines TRBV6-5 with TRBJ2-1, with 8 bases that match TRBD2. The germline CDR1 and CDR2 sequences are MNHEY and SVGAGI. The CDR3 is made up of 13 amino acids. V lost 4 bases to trimming and J lost 8 bases; unmatched junction nucleotides: 4. The CDR3 sequence: CASSFLREDEQFF. CDR3 coding DNA: TGTGCCAGCAGTTTCTTGCGGGAGGATGAGCAGTTCTTC.

J is TRBJ2-3 and V is TRBV10-3; 11 bases are a match to TRBD2. The germline gives CDR1 ENHRY, CDR2 SYGVKD. The CDR3 spans 14 residues. After removal of 8 bases from V and 3 bases from J, the junction contained 4 bases not matched to a gene. CDR3 amino acids: CAIALAGVTDTQYF. CDR3 sequence (DNA): TGTGCCATCGCACTAGCGGGAGTTACAGATACGCAGTATTTT.

The chain recombines TRBV2 with TRBJ1-1; D unresolved. The V gene lost 3 bases and the J gene lost 4 bases, with 9 bases spanning the gap. Germline V gives CDR1 SNHLY, CDR2 FYNNEI. CDR3 length: 13 residues. Here the CDR3 reads CASSDDEGTEAFF. The DNA for the CDR3 is TGTGCCAGCAGTGATGATGAGGGCACTGAAGCTTTCTTT.

The chain carries TRBV19 and TRBJ1-3; D might be TRBD1 (5 bases). The germline V gene has CDR1 LNHDA and CDR2 SQIVND (reference sequence). Deletions cut 5 bases from V and 0 bases from J, with 14 bases between. The CDR3 contains 16 residues. The CDR3 region has the DNA TGTGCCAGTAGTTGGGGCGGCGGCCGCTCTGGAAACACCATATATTTT. Amino acids: CASSWGGGRSGNTIYF.

This clone was seen a single time. The gene calls are TRBV6-1 and TRBJ1-6; 7 bases are shared with TRBD1. This CDR3 contains 14 residues. J gave up 8 bases and V 6 bases, and 7 bases lay outside the gene matches. Germline CDR1 and CDR2: MNHNS and SASEGT. This chain's CDR3 is CASRLTGPYSPLHF. In DNA, the CDR3 is TGTGCCAGCAGATTGACAGGGCCTTATTCACCCCTCCACTTT.

V is TRBV27 and J is TRBJ2-7, with TRBD1 matching over 11 bases. The CDR3 runs 13 residues. Germline lookup yields CDR1 MNHEY and CDR2 SMNVEV (reference sequence). With 8 bases clipped from V and 7 bases from J, the junction kept 7 bases outside the gene matches. The CDR3, as DNA: TGTGCCAGCTACAGGGACAGGGGGGAAGAGCAGTACTTC. It codes for CASYRDRGEEQYF.

The rearrangement joins TRBV3-1 (or the pseudogene TRBV3-2) to TRBJ2-1, with 11 bases lining up with TRBD2. Unmatched junction bases numbered 4, after V lost 3 bases and J lost 0 bases. Germline CDR1 is LGHDT and CDR2 is YNNKEL (reference sequence). There are 17 residues in the CDR3. DNA of the CDR3: TGTGCCAGCAGCCAGGATCTAGCGGGAGGCTCCTACAATGAGCAGTTCTTC. This encodes CASSQDLAGGSYNEQFF.

The genes are TRBV2 and TRBJ2-1; D is possibly TRBD2 (5 bases). Trimming shortened V by 7 bases and J by 8 bases, and 27 bases separated the two germline ends. The germline V gene encodes CDR1 SNHLY and CDR2 FYNNEI. This CDR3 comprises 17 residues. The CDR3 reads CASIPFRDESYGDEQFF. The CDR3 DNA reads TGTGCCAGCATCCCATTTAGAGACGAGTCCTACGGGGATGAGCAGTTCTTC.

This CDR3 reads CASSSQGAWQPQHF. DNA for the CDR3: TGTGCCAGCAGTTCACAGGGGGCTTGGCAGCCCCAGCATTTT. The chain is built from TRBV2 and TRBJ1-5; 9 bases are a match to TRBD1. Trimming took 5 bases from V and 7 from J; bases not matched to a gene: 6. Germline V gives CDR1 SNHLY, CDR2 FYNNEI. This CDR3 region has 14 residues.

The chain has TRBV27 and TRBJ2-5; the match to TRBD1 covers 10 bases. CDR1 is MNHEY and CDR2 is SMNVEV in the germline V gene (reference sequence). This CDR3 is built from 15 residues. The J segment lost 4 bases and the V segment lost 5 bases, leaving 7 bases of the junction unmatched. Written as DNA, the CDR3 is TGTGCCAGCAGTCCCTCTAGACAGGGGGCAGAGACCCAGTACTTC. Amino acids: CASSPSRQGAETQYF.

The V call is TRBV3-1 (or the pseudogene TRBV3-2), the J call TRBJ1-1; the D gene is possibly TRBD1 (5 bases). Germline V CDR1 and CDR2: LGHDT, YNNKEL (reference sequence). The CDR3 extends over 13 amino acids. V was clipped by 0 bases and J by 6 bases, with 8 bases between them. CDR3 loop: CASSQEGVPEAFF. For the CDR3, the DNA is TGTGCCAGCAGCCAAGAAGGGGTACCTGAAGCTTTCTTT.

This chain links TRBV4-1 with TRBJ1-6; TRBD1 is a possible D gene (5 bases). Germline V gene data show CDR1 as MGHRA and CDR2 as YSYEKL. V lost 0 bases, J lost 7 bases, and 13 bases lay in between. There are 16 residues in the CDR3. This CDR3 is CASSQDRWQGNSPLHF. The CDR3 bases are TGCGCCAGCAGCCAAGATAGGTGGCAGGGAAATTCACCCCTCCACTTT.

The chain couples TRBV7-2 to TRBJ2-1; 9 nucleotides agree with TRBD2. Germline-derived CDR1 and CDR2 are SGHTA and FQGNSA. This CDR3 region has 17 residues. V lost 1 base to trimming and J lost 2 bases; unmatched junction nucleotides: 6. The CDR3 coding sequence is TGTGCCAGCAGCTTAGTGGCGACTAGCGGAACCTACAATGAGCAGTTCTTC. The encoded protein is CASSLVATSGTYNEQFF.

The V gene is TRBV2, the J gene TRBJ2-3, with 7 bases that match TRBD1. J lost 6 bases, V lost 0 bases, and 6 bases had no gene match. This CDR3 has 15 residues. Germline V gene data show CDR1 as SNHLY and CDR2 as FYNNEI. The CDR3 reads CASSEALQGVDTQYF. The CDR3 DNA is TGTGCCAGCAGTGAAGCGCTTCAGGGGGTGGATACGCAGTATTTT. The whole variable domain, filled in from reference TRBV2 and TRBJ2-3, reads EPEVTQTPSHQVTQMGQEVILRCVPISNHLYFYWYRQILGQKVEFLVSFYNNEISEKSEIFDDQFSVERPDGSNFTLKIRSTKLEDSAMYFCASSEALQGVDTQYFGPGTRLTVL.